These T cell receptor beta chains were read from a single sample in a study of control samples from healthy donors and cancer patients. Libraries were prepared by immunoSEQ multiplex PCR; TCRdb keeps only in-frame clonotypes and omits some of them. Here the sample spans 100,000 to 150,000 clones, about 90% being singletons. Source material: blood. The receptors derive from a woman between 45 and 65 years old in good health. Each CDR3 is given with its conserved first and last residue. The D gene is left open where the match is weak. Rows may omit the clone size; those that give it use once, few, many or a size class.

J: TRBJ2-5; size: .; D: .; V: TRBV29-1; DNA: TGCAGCGTTACTAGAGGCGAGACCCAGTACTTC; CDR3: CSVTRGETQYF
J: TRBJ2-7; size: .; D: TRBD1; V: TRBV2; DNA: TGTGCCACTTCACAGGGGGCAGGCGAGCAGTACTTC; CDR3: CATSQGAGEQYF
J: TRBJ1-2; size: .; D: .; V: TRBV11-2; DNA: TGTGCCAGCAGCTCGGAAGACAGTTTCTCCGATGGCTACACCTTC; CDR3: CASSSEDSFSDGYTF
J: TRBJ1-1; size: .; D: TRBD1; V: TRBV27; DNA: TGTGCCAGCAGCCAACAAATGACAGGGGTGAGAGAGAGGGACACTGAAGCTTTCTTT; CDR3: CASSQQMTGVRERDTEAFF
J: TRBJ1-5; size: once; D: TRBD1; V: TRBV10-3; DNA: TGTGCCATCAGGGACAGGGAAGGACAGCCCCAGCATTTT; CDR3: CAIRDREGQPQHF
J: TRBJ1-5; size: .; D: TRBD1; V: TRBV6-4; DNA: TGTGCCAGCAGTGACAATCAGGGGGGCAATAAGCCCCAGCATTTT; CDR3: CASSDNQGGNKPQHF
J: TRBJ1-2; size: .; D: .; V: TRBV6-5; DNA: TGTGCCAGCAGTTACTCGGGGCTCCCTAACTATGGCTACACCTTC; CDR3: CASSYSGLPNYGYTF
J: TRBJ1-3; size: .; D: TRBD1; V: TRBV11-2; DNA: TGTGCCAGCAGCTTTATTTTGGGACAGCTATCTGGAAACACCATATATTTT; CDR3: CASSFILGQLSGNTIYF
J: TRBJ1-5; size: .; D: .; V: TRBV4-1; DNA: TGCGCCAGCAGCCAAGAGGGGGGCAGCAATCAGCCCCAGCATTTT; CDR3: CASSQEGGSNQPQHF
J: TRBJ1-4; size: .; D: .; V: TRBV6-5; DNA: TGTGCCAGCAGTTACTCAATTTCGGACAGTAACATCCTGTTTTTT; CDR3: CASSYSISDSNILFF
J: TRBJ1-6; size: .; D: TRBD1; V: TRBV5-1; DNA: TGCGCCAGCAGCTTATTACCGCCCGGACAGGGCCATAATTCACCCCTCCACTTT; CDR3: CASSLLPPGQGHNSPLHF
J: TRBJ2-1; size: .; D: TRBD2; V: TRBV19; DNA: TGTGCCAGTTACGCTCGAGGGCGGGGGGGCTACAATGAGCAGTTCTTC; CDR3: CASYARGRGGYNEQFF
J: TRBJ1-1; size: .; D: .; V: TRBV5-5; DNA: TGTGCCAGCAGCTTGTCAGGGGACACTGAAGCTTTCTTT; CDR3: CASSLSGDTEAFF
J: TRBJ2-7; size: .; D: TRBD2; V: TRBV20-1; DNA: TGCAGTGCCGCGGGGGGGGACGAGCAGTACTTC; CDR3: CSAAGGDEQYF
J: TRBJ2-7; size: .; D: .; V: TRBV18; DNA: TGTGCCAGCTCCCAACCCGGACAGTCTGGCTACGAGCAGTACTTC; CDR3: CASSQPGQSGYEQYF
J: TRBJ1-2; size: .; D: TRBD1; V: TRBV5-1; DNA: TGCGCCAGCAGCTCCCAGACAGGGGAAGGTTTTGATGGCTACACCTTC; CDR3: CASSSQTGEGFDGYTF
J: TRBJ1-1; size: .; D: .; V: TRBV19; DNA: TGTGCCAGTACCCGCACGGGGGCTTCGAACACTGAAGCTTTCTTT; CDR3: CASTRTGASNTEAFF